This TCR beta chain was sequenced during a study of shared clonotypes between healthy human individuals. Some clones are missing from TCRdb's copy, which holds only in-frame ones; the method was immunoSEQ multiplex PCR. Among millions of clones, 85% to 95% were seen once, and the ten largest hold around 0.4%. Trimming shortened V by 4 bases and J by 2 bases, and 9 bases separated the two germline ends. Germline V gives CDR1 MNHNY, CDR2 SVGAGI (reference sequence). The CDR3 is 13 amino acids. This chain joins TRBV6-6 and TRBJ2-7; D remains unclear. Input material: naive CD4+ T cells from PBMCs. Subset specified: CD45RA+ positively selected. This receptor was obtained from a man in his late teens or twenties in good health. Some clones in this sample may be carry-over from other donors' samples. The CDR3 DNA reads TGTGCCAGCAGTTTGGAACGACCCTACGAGCAGTACTTC. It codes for CASSLERPYEQYF.